Below, one TCR beta chain is given with its context. Some clones are missing from TCRdb's copy, which holds only in-frame ones; the method was immunoSEQ multiplex PCR. The sample lists roughly 150,000 clones, 90% to 95% occurring once. The data were obtained in a study of T cell responses to AZD1222 COVID-19 vaccine. The source material was peripheral blood, sampled 28 days after the second AZD1222 dose. This sequence originates from an adult who received the AZD1222 COVID-19 vaccine.

This CDR3 reads CASSPTGNEQYF. Here the CDR3 DNA reads TGTGCCAGCAGCCCTACAGGGAACGAGCAGTACTTC. V is TRBV13 and J is TRBJ2-7, with a weak D call TRBD1 (6 bases). Trimming removed 5 bases from V and 5 bases from J, with 10 bases in between. The CDR3 has 12 residues. Germline V gene data show CDR1 as PRHDT and CDR2 as FYEKMQ (reference sequence).